A selection of T cell receptor beta chains follows, all from one sample in a study of T cells in tumors after PD-1 blockade. Assay used: immunoSEQ multiplex PCR; TCRdb lists only in-frame clones, some missing. The repertoire consists of 9,000 to 15,000 clones, with less than 65% occurring once and the leading ten covering 15% to 20%. The starting material was tumor tissue, obtained before anti-PD-1 treatment. The receptors derive from a human donor with basal cell carcinoma. CDR3s include the opening cysteine and the closing phenylalanine or tryptophan. D genes are given only for firm matches. A row's size may be missing; if present it is once, few, many or a size class.

clone_size: NA; d_call: NA; v_call: TRBV4-3; j_call: TRBJ2-7; cdr3_nt: TGCGCCAGCAGCCAAGAGGGGGTGGGTTTAATCTACGAGCAGTACTTC; cdr3_aa: CASSQEGVGLIYEQYF
clone_size: NA; d_call: NA; v_call: TRBV11-3; j_call: TRBJ2-6; cdr3_nt: TGTGCCAGCAGCCCCGGGCGGAGCGGGGCCAACGTCCTGACTTTC; cdr3_aa: CASSPGRSGANVLTF
clone_size: NA; d_call: NA; v_call: TRBV6-5; j_call: TRBJ1-1; cdr3_nt: TGTGCCAGCAGCAGAACAGGGAACACTGAAGCTTTCTTT; cdr3_aa: CASSRTGNTEAFF
clone_size: NA; d_call: NA; v_call: TRBV6-5; j_call: TRBJ2-7; cdr3_nt: TGTGCCAGCAGGCTTGACCCGAGGAGCTACGAGCAGTACTTC; cdr3_aa: CASRLDPRSYEQYF
clone_size: NA; d_call: NA; v_call: TRBV7-2; j_call: TRBJ1-4; cdr3_nt: TGTGCCAGCAGCTTAGTGGGAGGAAGTAATGAAAAACTGTTTTTT; cdr3_aa: CASSLVGGSNEKLFF
clone_size: NA; d_call: NA; v_call: TRBV6-2/TRBV6-3; j_call: TRBJ2-3; cdr3_nt: TGTGCCAGCAGTTATTCGTATAGTAAGGGGAATACGCAGTATTTT; cdr3_aa: CASSYSYSKGNTQYF
clone_size: NA; d_call: TRBD1; v_call: TRBV19; j_call: TRBJ1-5; cdr3_nt: TGTGCCAGTACCACAATGCAGGGGGGGTGGCAGCCCCAGCATTTT; cdr3_aa: CASTTMQGGWQPQHF
clone_size: NA; d_call: TRBD2; v_call: TRBV2; j_call: TRBJ2-3; cdr3_nt: TGTGCCAGCAGTGTAGACTCTAGCGGGGGGGCGGCAGATACGCAGTATTTT; cdr3_aa: CASSVDSSGGAADTQYF
clone_size: NA; d_call: TRBD2; v_call: TRBV11-3; j_call: TRBJ2-7; cdr3_nt: TGTGCCGGCAGCTTAAGTCGACTAGCGGACGAGCAGTACTTC; cdr3_aa: CAGSLSRLADEQYF
clone_size: large; d_call: NA; v_call: TRBV3-1/TRBV3-2; j_call: TRBJ1-2; cdr3_nt: TGTGCCAGCAGCCAAGATTCACCCTCATACTATGGCTACACCTTC; cdr3_aa: CASSQDSPSYYGYTF
clone_size: NA; d_call: TRBD2; v_call: TRBV5-6; j_call: TRBJ2-3; cdr3_nt: TGTGCCAGCAGCCCTAACAAACTAGCGGGAGTCGGAGATACGCAGTATTTT; cdr3_aa: CASSPNKLAGVGDTQYF
clone_size: NA; d_call: NA; v_call: TRBV7-2; j_call: TRBJ2-7; cdr3_nt: TGTGCCAGCAGCTTAATTGGCAGATACGAGCAGTACTTC; cdr3_aa: CASSLIGRYEQYF
clone_size: NA; d_call: NA; v_call: TRBV9; j_call: TRBJ2-1; cdr3_nt: TGTGCCAGCAGCGGAACTGGGACCCTGGGACGGGGCAATGAGCAGTTCTTC; cdr3_aa: CASSGTGTLGRGNEQFF
clone_size: NA; d_call: NA; v_call: TRBV6-4; j_call: TRBJ2-1; cdr3_nt: TGTGCCCCCCCATGGGGCAGCTTCAATGAGCAGTTCTTC; cdr3_aa: CAPPWGSFNEQFF
clone_size: NA; d_call: NA; v_call: TRBV19; j_call: TRBJ2-7; cdr3_nt: TGTGCCAGTAGTACCCCCCCCCTCGGGGACGAGCAGTACTTC; cdr3_aa: CASSTPPLGDEQYF
clone_size: NA; d_call: NA; v_call: TRBV3-1/TRBV3-2; j_call: TRBJ2-5; cdr3_nt: TGTGCCAGCAGCCAGGGTCGGTTTGAGGAAGAGACCCAGTACTTC; cdr3_aa: CASSQGRFEEETQYF
clone_size: few; d_call: NA; v_call: TRBV6-5; j_call: TRBJ1-1; cdr3_nt: TGTGCCAGCAGTTACTCGATCGGGGTCGACACTGAAGCTTTCTTT; cdr3_aa: CASSYSIGVDTEAFF
clone_size: NA; d_call: TRBD2; v_call: TRBV24-1; j_call: TRBJ2-5; cdr3_nt: TGTGCCACCAGTGATGAGACTAGCGGGAGGGTATTCGAGACCCAGTACTTC; cdr3_aa: CATSDETSGRVFETQYF
clone_size: NA; d_call: NA; v_call: TRBV28; j_call: TRBJ1-5; cdr3_nt: TGTGCCAGCAGGCCCGTTTGGGACAATCAGCCCCAGCATTTT; cdr3_aa: CASRPVWDNQPQHF
clone_size: NA; d_call: NA; v_call: TRBV3-1/TRBV3-2; j_call: TRBJ2-1; cdr3_nt: TGTGCCAGCAGCCAAGTAAGAGACAGGCCCTCGAATGAGCAATTCTTC; cdr3_aa: CASSQVRDRPSNEQFF
clone_size: NA; d_call: NA; v_call: TRBV3-1/TRBV3-2; j_call: TRBJ1-1; cdr3_nt: TGTGCCAGCAGCCAAGGCACTGAAGCTTTCTTT; cdr3_aa: CASSQGTEAFF
clone_size: NA; d_call: NA; v_call: TRBV4-1; j_call: TRBJ2-1; cdr3_nt: TGCGCCAGCAGCGATGGGACTTTCAGCTCCTACAATGAGCAGTTCTTC; cdr3_aa: CASSDGTFSSYNEQFF
clone_size: medium-sized; d_call: NA; v_call: TRBV7-5; j_call: TRBJ2-7; cdr3_nt: TGTGTCAGAAGCACTAGGACAGCCGAGCAGTACTTC; cdr3_aa: CVRSTRTAEQYF
clone_size: medium-sized; d_call: NA; v_call: TRBV30; j_call: TRBJ1-2; cdr3_nt: TGTGCCTGGAGTGTACTGGGGAACTATGGCTACACCTTC; cdr3_aa: CAWSVLGNYGYTF
clone_size: NA; d_call: NA; v_call: TRBV30; j_call: TRBJ2-3; cdr3_nt: TGTGCCTGGGGGGACCTAGGCCTCACAGATACGCAGTATTTT; cdr3_aa: CAWGDLGLTDTQYF
clone_size: once; d_call: NA; v_call: TRBV30; j_call: TRBJ2-7; cdr3_nt: TGTGCCTGGAGTCGGCCAACTGGGGGCAAGTCCTACGAGCAGTACTTC; cdr3_aa: CAWSRPTGGKSYEQYF
clone_size: NA; d_call: NA; v_call: TRBV10-1; j_call: TRBJ2-3; cdr3_nt: TGCGCCAGCAGACGTACCGCGTCAAAATCTAGCACAGATACGCAGTATTTT; cdr3_aa: CASRRTASKSSTDTQYF
clone_size: few; d_call: NA; v_call: TRBV2; j_call: TRBJ1-6; cdr3_nt: TGTGCCAGCACCCCCCCGGGGGCGGATTCACCCCTCCACTTT; cdr3_aa: CASTPPGADSPLHF
clone_size: NA; d_call: NA; v_call: TRBV7-6; j_call: TRBJ1-1; cdr3_nt: TGTGCCAGCAGTTTGACAGGGAACACTGAAGCTTTCTTT; cdr3_aa: CASSLTGNTEAFF
clone_size: NA; d_call: NA; v_call: TRBV12-5; j_call: TRBJ1-1; cdr3_nt: TGTGCTAGTGGTCCGGAGGTGGTGAACACTGAAGCTTTCTTT; cdr3_aa: CASGPEVVNTEAFF
clone_size: few; d_call: NA; v_call: TRBV7-2; j_call: TRBJ1-2; cdr3_nt: TGTGCCAGCAGTGATTACTATTCACTAGCTAACTATGGCTACACCTTC; cdr3_aa: CASSDYYSLANYGYTF
clone_size: hyperexpanded; d_call: NA; v_call: TRBV6-6; j_call: TRBJ1-2; cdr3_nt: TGTGCCAGCAGTCCTAACCTAGGGGTCTCCACTAACTATGGCTACACCTTC; cdr3_aa: CASSPNLGVSTNYGYTF
clone_size: NA; d_call: NA; v_call: TRBV29-1; j_call: TRBJ2-3; cdr3_nt: TGCAGCGGGGTGAATGCAGGTACAGATACGCAGTATTTT; cdr3_aa: CSGVNAGTDTQYF
clone_size: NA; d_call: NA; v_call: TRBV6-5; j_call: TRBJ1-3; cdr3_nt: TGTGTCACTATACGAGACTTCTCTGGAAACACCATATATTTT; cdr3_aa: CVTIRDFSGNTIYF
clone_size: NA; d_call: NA; v_call: TRBV9; j_call: TRBJ1-2; cdr3_nt: TGTGCCAGCAGCGAGCCCCGTGGGGGAGCACTGAACTATGGCTACACCTTC; cdr3_aa: CASSEPRGGALNYGYTF
clone_size: NA; d_call: TRBD1; v_call: TRBV7-9; j_call: TRBJ1-1; cdr3_nt: TGTGCCAGCAGCCTACTGGAGACAGGGTCTGAAGCTTTCTTT; cdr3_aa: CASSLLETGSEAFF
clone_size: NA; d_call: NA; v_call: TRBV21-1; j_call: TRBJ2-7; cdr3_nt: TGTGCCAGCAGCTCAATGACGACTTGCTCCTCCTACGAGCAGTACTTC; cdr3_aa: CASSSMTTCSSYEQYF
clone_size: NA; d_call: NA; v_call: TRBV9; j_call: TRBJ1-3; cdr3_nt: TGTGCCAGCAGTTCCGGGGGGGCACACAGAAGCTCTGGAAACACCATATATTTT; cdr3_aa: CASSSGGAHRSSGNTIYF
clone_size: NA; d_call: TRBD1; v_call: TRBV2; j_call: TRBJ1-5; cdr3_nt: TGTGCCAGCAAATTCGTACAGGGGAGGAATCAGCCCCAGCATTTT; cdr3_aa: CASKFVQGRNQPQHF